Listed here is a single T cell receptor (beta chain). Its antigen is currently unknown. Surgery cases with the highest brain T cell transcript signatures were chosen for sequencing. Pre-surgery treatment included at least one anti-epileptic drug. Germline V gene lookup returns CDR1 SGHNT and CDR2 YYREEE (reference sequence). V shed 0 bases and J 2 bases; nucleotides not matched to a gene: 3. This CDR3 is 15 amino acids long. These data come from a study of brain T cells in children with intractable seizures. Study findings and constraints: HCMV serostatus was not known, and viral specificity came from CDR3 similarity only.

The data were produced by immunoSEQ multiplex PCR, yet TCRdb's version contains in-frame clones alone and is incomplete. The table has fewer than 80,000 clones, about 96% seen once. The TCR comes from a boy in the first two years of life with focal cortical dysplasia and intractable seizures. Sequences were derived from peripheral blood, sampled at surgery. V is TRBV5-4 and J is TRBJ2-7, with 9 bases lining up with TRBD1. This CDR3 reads CASSLVGTGTYEQYF. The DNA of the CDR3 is TGTGCCAGCAGCTTGGTTGGGACAGGGACCTACGAGCAGTACTTC. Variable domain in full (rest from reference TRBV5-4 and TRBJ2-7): ETGVTQSPTHLIKTRGQQVTLRCSSQSGHNTVSWYQQALGQGPQFIFQYYREEENGRGNFPPRFSGLQFPNYSSELNVNALELDDSALYLCASSLVGTGTYEQYFGPGTRLTVT.